This T cell receptor delta chain is from a study of Vδ1+ human thymocytes. General observations from the study: Thymic TRG and TRD repertoires appeared highly polyclonal.

Thymocytes were sorted as CD3+ TCRVdelta1+ TCRVdelta2- after alphabeta T cell depletion. A remark on this clone: Antigen: not known.

Sequences come from RNA converted to cDNA by reverse transcription. The CDR3 regions were amplified by multiplex PCR from V-gene primers to a constant-region primer. TCRdb reran clone calling via CATT on the multiplex PCR reads. The sample holds under 80,000 delta-chain clones, around 35% seen once. The germline V gene has CDR1 TSWWSYY and CDR2 QGS. CDR3 length: 22 amino acids. V was shortened by 0 bases and J by 0 bases, with 29 bases between the two germline ends. This TCR was recovered from a boy younger than two who had congenital heart surgery. Sequencing used Vdelta1+ gamma-delta thymocytes from the thymus. As for subset: FACS-sorted CD3+ TCRalphabeta- TCRVdelta1+ TCRVdelta2- thymocytes. The rearrangement uses TRDV1 and TRDJ1; maybe TRDD3 (5 bases). The CDR3 DNA is TGTGCTCTTGGGGAACTCGGCGTAAGGGACACTAGAGGGGAGATTTACACCGATAAACTCATCTTT. It is translated as CALGELGVRDTRGEIYTDKLIF.